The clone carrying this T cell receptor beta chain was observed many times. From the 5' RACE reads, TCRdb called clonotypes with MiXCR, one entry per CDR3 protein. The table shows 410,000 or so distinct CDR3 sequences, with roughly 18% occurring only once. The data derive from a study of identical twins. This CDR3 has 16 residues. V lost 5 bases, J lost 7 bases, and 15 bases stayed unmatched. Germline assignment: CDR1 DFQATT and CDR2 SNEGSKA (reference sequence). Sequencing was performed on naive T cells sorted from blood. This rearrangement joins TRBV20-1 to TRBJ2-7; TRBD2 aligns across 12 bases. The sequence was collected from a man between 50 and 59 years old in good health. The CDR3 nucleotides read TGCAGTGCTGCAGGGCTAGCGGGGGGGATATTGGGAGAGCAGTACTTC. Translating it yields CSAAGLAGGILGEQYF.